This TCR beta chain was captured in a study of blood T cell repertoires in COVID-19 (TCRdb year 2020). Background for the entire study: Collaborator samples came from the United States, Italy and Spain and covered acute and convalescent phases of COVID-19. The dataset comprised deeply sampled blood TCRbeta repertoires from subjects exposed to, actively infected with, or recovered from COVID-19. The repertoires were made available in a free public database intended to serve as a resource for research on the immune response to SARS-CoV-2. Samples came from the ongoing ImmuneRACE study (first 160 participants) plus 1,254 subjects from 6 global collaborators. Where available, HLA class I and class II types were taken from metadata supplied by the sample provider and were not determined by assay-based typing. The prospective study material was composed of cDNA or gDNA derived from T cells, B-cell-depleted T cells, or PBMCs. Sample metadata almost always included a de-identified subject ID, COVID-19 status, age in years and sex. What the research found in general, with its limitations: The amount of clinical and demographic metadata varied by source and participant and was provided uncurated.

The immunoSEQ Assay, a bias-controlled multiplex PCR, was used to amplify TCRbeta CDR3 regions from genomic DNA. As for how the authors treated the data: Nucleated cell counts per sample were estimated from amplification of reference gene primers within the assay. To quantify the absolute abundance of each unique TCRbeta CDR3 rearrangement, sequence reads were collapsed and filtered. For each sample, productive Simpson clonality was calculated as the square root of Simpson's diversity index across productive rearrangements. This is the immuneACCESS table as TCRdb keeps it, with only in-frame sequences that have V and J called. A part of the clones is gone; compared with another copy, unresolved V genes explain less than half, and the rest is unexplained. The D gene and trimming were derived from the DNA, and the V and J assignments and clone size from that table. For this sample the table gives 200,000 to 250,000 clones, of which over 75% were detected only once. Of the sample, 3% to 4% is held by the ten largest clones.

The CDR3 contains 14 residues, cysteine and phenylalanine counted. The only DNA kept is the CDR3, 42 bases in frame from the first base. As encoded in the germline V gene, CDR1 is ENHRY while CDR2 is SYGVKD. Cut back by 2 bases and 6 bases, the V and J ends lie 13 bases apart. Participants in the prospective study were aged roughly 18 to 89 years, lived in 24 United States geographic areas, and enrolled through a virtual design. In the prospective study, cohorts were assigned on the basis of participant-reported clinical history obtained from a screening survey and a study questionnaire. For ImmuneRACE Cohort 3, a participant was defined as recovered based on two consecutive negative NP/OP PCR tests, clearance by a healthcare professional, or resolution of symptoms. In the prospective study, mobile phlebotomists collected whole blood, serum and a nasopharyngeal or oropharyngeal swab from each participant. Prospective study participants could optionally give additional blood draws and questionnaires over an approximately two-month period. Blood samples from the prospective study were shipped frozen or at room temperature prior to DNA extraction.

A remark on this clone: It has no known antigen specificity. One base away there is no much larger clone; base qualities are not given.

Sequencing was carried out using PBMCs or T cells enriched from blood (not recorded which). The chain uses TRBV10-3 and TRBJ1-2, with TRBD1 tentatively as D gene (6 bases match). This clonotype was obtained from a woman in her sixties who had recovered from COVID-19. The CDR3 here reads CAISERGGEDGYTF. The bases are TGTGCCATCAGTGAGAGGGGGGGAGAGGATGGCTACACCTTC.